The clone carrying this T cell receptor (beta chain) was found a few times. Its antigen is undetermined. A J-beta primer mix and a sample-barcoded 5' primer were used in a second PCR of roughly 6 to 12 cycles. Each single sample gave us at least 2.5 million CDR3-containing paired-end reads. TCRdb processed the 5' RACE reads anew with MiXCR; each CDR3 protein has one entry. In the table there are 1.5 million to 2 million distinct CDR3 sequences, 28% of which are singletons. The sample belongs to a study of blood T cells in healthy people across ages. Germline V gene sequence: CDR1 SEHNR, CDR2 FQNEAQ (reference sequence). The CDR3 is 14 residues long. The V end was cut by 6 bases, the J end by 4 bases, with 14 bases between. Findings and limits, study-wide: Long-lived donors had more naive CD4+ cells and higher diversity than aged donors. CMV status of donors was not determined, possibly confounding expanded clonotype changes.

The clonotype comes from a woman in her thirties in good health. The sample taken for sequencing was blood. The chain is built from TRBV7-9 and TRBJ2-3; no firm D call. The CDR3 coding sequence is TGTGCCAGCAGTACCAGTGAATCTCCAGATACGCAGTATTTT. This gives the protein CASSTSESPDTQYF.